Below are 16 T cell receptor beta chains sequenced from a single sample in a study of OX40 agonist ivuxolimab in advanced cancers. The library was built by means of the immunoSEQ multiplex PCR assay. Not all clones reach the TCRdb copy of this immuneACCESS table, which keeps in-frame sequences only. Checked studies attribute under half of the gap to unresolved V genes and leave the rest unexplained. Present in this sample are 70,000 to 90,000 clones, more than 65% of which were seen just once. Clones ranked in the top ten supply approximately 5% of the sample. The specimen was CD4+ or CD8+ T cells sorted from blood, collected in a trial of the OX40 agonist ivuxolimab. The source is an adult with an advanced solid tumor such as melanoma, head and neck, liver or kidney cancer.

The table lists this clone with a few counts. The chain employs TRBV4-3 and TRBJ1-3; no firm D call. V dropped 6 bases and J dropped 1 base, with 10 bases sitting between them. The CDR3 covers 14 residues. Germline V gives CDR1 LGHNA, CDR2 YSLEER. CDR3: CASSLGGSGNTIYF. The DNA of the CDR3 is TGCGCCAGCAGTCTTGGTGGTTCTGGAAACACCATATATTTT.

The chain joins TRBV6-5 to TRBJ1-2; possibly TRBD1 for D (5 bases). The CDR3 runs 15 residues. Between the trimmed V and J ends, which lost 6 bases and 3 bases, there was a span of 17 bases. Germline values: CDR1 MNHEY, CDR2 SVGAGI. CDR3 sequence reads: CASRISGGRDYGYTF. The CDR3 DNA sequence: TGTGCCAGCAGGATTAGCGGGGGAAGAGACTATGGCTACACCTTC.

The chain combines TRBV9 with TRBJ2-1; TRBD1 might be the D (6 bases). The V end lost 4 bases, the J end lost 7 bases, and 18 bases lay between the germline ends. The CDR3 has 15 residues. The germline CDR1 and CDR2 sequences are SGDLS and YYNGEE. This CDR3 is CASSYLQGIRNEQFF. The CDR3 DNA follows: TGTGCCAGCAGCTACCTCCAGGGGATAAGGAATGAGCAGTTCTTC.

This clone has a handful of counts. The chain recombines TRBV29-1 with TRBJ1-1, with 7 bases that match TRBD1. This CDR3 has 10 residues. V lost 8 bases, J lost 6 bases, and 3 bases stayed unmatched. Looked up from germline, CDR1 is SQVTM and CDR2 is ANQGSEA. The CDR3 here is CSTGVSEAFF. CDR3 nucleotides: TGCAGCACAGGGGTTTCTGAAGCTTTCTTT. The complete variable domain, with remaining parts taken from reference TRBV29-1 and TRBJ1-1, reads SAVISQKPSRDICQRGTSLTIQCQVDSQVTMMFWYRQQPGQSLTLIATANQGSEATYESGFVIDKFPISRPNLTFSTLTVSNMSPEDSSIYLCSTGVSEAFFGQGTRLTVV.

This chain links TRBV4-1 with TRBJ1-4, with D unclear. Germline V lookup: CDR1 MGHRA, CDR2 YSYEKL. CDR3 length: 11 residues. Trimming took off 3 bases at V and 10 bases at J, with 6 bases between the two ends. CDR3 sequence reads: CASSQGRKLFF. The CDR3 region has the DNA TGCGCCAGCAGCCAGGGAAGAAAACTGTTTTTT.

This clone was seen only once. The chain combines TRBV6-9 with TRBJ2-4; D is unclear. The CDR3 contains 17 residues. The V gene's germline CDR1 is MNHGY and CDR2 SVAAGI. The V end was cut by 0 bases, the J end by 2 bases, with 14 bases between. The DNA for the CDR3 is TGTGCCAGCAGTTATTCGTTGGGGTCGAGGACCAAAAACATTCAGTACTTC. Translation gives CASSYSLGSRTKNIQYF.

The V gene is TRBV18, the J gene TRBJ2-1, with D maybe TRBD2 (5 bases). Germline CDR1 KGHSH, CDR2 LQKENI. Trimming took off 3 bases at V and 8 bases at J, with 8 bases between the two ends. The CDR3 covers 12 residues. DNA for the CDR3: TGTGCCAGCTCACCTATGCGGGATGAGCAGTTCTTC. It encodes CASSPMRDEQFF.

The rearrangement joins TRBV11-2 to TRBJ2-3; 11 positions agree with TRBD2. Germline assignment: CDR1 SGHAT and CDR2 FQNNGV. With 6 bases clipped from V and 3 bases from J, the junction kept 2 bases outside the gene matches. CDR3 length: 14 amino acids. CDR3: CASRGLAVTDTQYF. In nucleotides, the CDR3 is TGTGCCAGCAGGGGACTAGCGGTAACAGATACGCAGTATTTT.

This chain links TRBV11-3 with TRBJ2-5; D gene unclear. Germline V lookup: CDR1 SGHNT, CDR2 YENEEA. Trimming pared 5 bases from V and 9 bases from J, leaving 19 bases between. This CDR3 contains 14 residues. The chain's CDR3 is CASSARTSPWAQYF. DNA for the CDR3: TGTGCCAGCAGCGCACGAACCAGTCCATGGGCCCAGTACTTC.

The rearrangement joins TRBV6-1 to TRBJ1-5; D possibly corresponds to TRBD1 (6 bases). The CDR3 length is 18 residues. Germline lookup yields CDR1 MNHNS and CDR2 SASEGT. Between the trimmed V and J ends, which lost 0 bases and 1 base, there was a span of 16 bases. CDR3 sequence (DNA): TGTGCCAGCAGTGAAGCGCACGGGGGGCTGCTGAGCAATCAGCCCCAGCATTTT. This gives the protein CASSEAHGGLLSNQPQHF.

This clone is labeled as medium-sized. The sample carries other DNA sequences with the same CDR3. V is TRBV6-5 and J is TRBJ1-3; no clear D gene. V lost 5 bases and J lost 0, with 8 bases in between. Germline V gene sequence: CDR1 MNHEY, CDR2 SVGAGI. The CDR3 runs 14 residues. The CDR3 reads CASSLIGSGNTIYF. The CDR3 DNA sequence: TGTGCCAGCAGTCTTATCGGCTCTGGAAACACCATATATTTT.

J is TRBJ1-1 and V is TRBV7-3; no reliable D call. Looked up from germline, CDR1 is SGHTA and CDR2 is FQGTGA. There are 15 residues in the CDR3. The V end lost 5 bases, the J end lost 5 bases, and 18 bases lay between the germline ends. The CDR3 DNA sequence: TGTGCCAGCAGCCCCCGACGGTCGGCCGGAACTGAAGCTTTCTTT. Its protein product is CASSPRRSAGTEAFF. The full variable domain, in which reference TRBV7-3 and TRBJ1-1 provide the parts outside the CDR3, is GAGVSQTPSNKVTEKGKYVELRCDPISGHTALYWYRQSLGQGPEFLIYFQGTGAADDSGLPNDRFFAVRPEGSVSTLKIQRTERGDSAVYLCASSPRRSAGTEAFFGQGTRLTVV.

The chain combines TRBV4-3 with TRBJ1-5; the D is unclear. Germline loops: CDR1 LGHNA, CDR2 YSLEER. V shed 1 base and J shed 0 bases, with 7 bases lying between them. The CDR3 loop spans 15 amino acids. CDR3 in DNA: TGCGCCAGCAGCCAAGTGTGGGGTAGCAATCAGCCCCAGCATTTT. Protein: CASSQVWGSNQPQHF.

This chain links TRBV4-2 with TRBJ1-5, with 10 positions matching TRBD1. Trimming removed 4 bases from V and 6 bases from J; junction bases left unmatched: 6. The germline CDR1 and CDR2 sequences are LGHNA and YNFKEQ. The CDR3 loop spans 15 amino acids. The CDR3 region is CASSREDRGGQPQHF. CDR3 bases: TGTGCCAGCAGCCGGGAGGACAGGGGGGGTCAGCCCCAGCATTTT.

The J gene is TRBJ1-1, the V gene TRBV4-1; D is uncertain. CDR3 size: 12 residues. Per the germline V gene, CDR1 is MGHRA and CDR2 is YSYEKL. V was pared by 1 base and J by 0 bases, with 0 bases between. The CDR3 DNA follows: TGCGCCAGCAGCCAAGTGAACACTGAAGCTTTCTTT. This translates into CASSQVNTEAFF.

The genes are TRBV5-1 and TRBJ2-7; TRBD2 might be the D (6 bases). V lost 4 bases and J 0 bases, leaving 11 bases between the germline ends. The CDR3 has 14 residues. Germline-derived CDR1 and CDR2 are SGHRS and YFSETQ. DNA for the CDR3: TGCGCCAGCAGCGGGGTGGGGGGCTCCTACGAGCAGTACTTC. Translating gives CASSGVGGSYEQYF.